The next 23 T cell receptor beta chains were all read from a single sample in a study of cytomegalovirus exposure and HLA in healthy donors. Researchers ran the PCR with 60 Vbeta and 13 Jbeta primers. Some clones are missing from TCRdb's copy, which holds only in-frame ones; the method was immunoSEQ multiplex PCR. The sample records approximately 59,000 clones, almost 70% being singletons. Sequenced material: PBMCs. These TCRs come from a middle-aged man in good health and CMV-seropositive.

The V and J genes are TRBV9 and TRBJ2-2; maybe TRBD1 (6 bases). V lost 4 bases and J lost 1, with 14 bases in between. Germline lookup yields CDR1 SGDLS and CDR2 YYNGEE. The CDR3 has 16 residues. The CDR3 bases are TGTGCCAGCAGCAAACAGGGCTCTTTGAACACCGGGGAGCTGTTTTTT. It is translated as CASSKQGSLNTGELFF.

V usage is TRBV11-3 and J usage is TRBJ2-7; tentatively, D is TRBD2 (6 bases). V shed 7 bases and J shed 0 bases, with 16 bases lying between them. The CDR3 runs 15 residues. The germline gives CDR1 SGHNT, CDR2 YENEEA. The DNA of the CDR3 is TGTGCCAGCACTAAACGGGGGTCGAGCTCCTACGAGCAGTACTTC. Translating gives CASTKRGSSSYEQYF.

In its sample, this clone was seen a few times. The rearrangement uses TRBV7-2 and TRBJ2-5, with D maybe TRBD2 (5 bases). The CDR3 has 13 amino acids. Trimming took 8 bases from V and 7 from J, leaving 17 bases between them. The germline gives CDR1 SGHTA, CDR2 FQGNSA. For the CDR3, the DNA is TGTGCCAGCTCTTCTGATCCAAGCGGGACCCAGTACTTC. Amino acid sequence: CASSSDPSGTQYF.

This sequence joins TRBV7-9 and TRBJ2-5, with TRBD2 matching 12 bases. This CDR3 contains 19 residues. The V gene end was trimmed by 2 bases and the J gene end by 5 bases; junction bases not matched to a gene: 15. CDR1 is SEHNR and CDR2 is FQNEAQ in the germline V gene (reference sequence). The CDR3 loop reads CASSLTALAGGWLVETQYF. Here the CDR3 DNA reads TGTGCCAGCAGCTTAACTGCTCTAGCGGGAGGGTGGCTGGTGGAGACCCAGTACTTC.

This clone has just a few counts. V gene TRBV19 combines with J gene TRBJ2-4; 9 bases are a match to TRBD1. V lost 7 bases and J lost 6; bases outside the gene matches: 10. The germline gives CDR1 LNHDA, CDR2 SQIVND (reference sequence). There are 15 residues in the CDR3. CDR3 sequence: CASTRDRARGNIQYF. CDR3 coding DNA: TGTGCCAGTACCCGGGACAGGGCACGGGGAAACATTCAGTACTTC. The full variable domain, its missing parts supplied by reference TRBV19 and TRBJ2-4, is DGGITQSPKYLFRKEGQNVTLSCEQNLNHDAMYWYRQDPGQGLRLIYYSQIVNDFQKGDIAEGYSVSREKKESFPLTVTSAQKNPTAFYLCASTRDRARGNIQYFGAGTRLSVL.

The CDR3 DNA follows: TGTGCCAGCAGCTTGCGGGTCCCAAACACCGGGGAGCTGTTTTTT. This sequence encodes CASSLRVPNTGELFF. The rearrangement uses TRBV11-3 and TRBJ2-2; possible D gene TRBD2, 5 bases. V lost 3 bases and J lost 2, with 10 bases in between. The CDR3 loop spans 15 amino acids. CDR1 and CDR2 (germline): SGHNT, YENEEA.

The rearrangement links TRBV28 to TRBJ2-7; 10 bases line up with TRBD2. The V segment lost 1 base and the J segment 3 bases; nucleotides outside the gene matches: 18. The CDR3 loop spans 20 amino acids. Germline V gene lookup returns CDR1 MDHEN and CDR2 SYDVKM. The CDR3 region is CASSLSRDLWLAGEIYEQYF. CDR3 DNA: TGTGCCAGCAGTTTATCCCGCGACTTATGGCTAGCGGGAGAAATCTACGAGCAGTACTTC.

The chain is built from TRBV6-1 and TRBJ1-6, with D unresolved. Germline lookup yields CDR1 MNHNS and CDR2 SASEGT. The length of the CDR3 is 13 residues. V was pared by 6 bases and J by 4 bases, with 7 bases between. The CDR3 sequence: CASRVTYNSPLHF. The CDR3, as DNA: TGTGCCAGCAGAGTAACTTATAATTCACCCCTCCACTTT.

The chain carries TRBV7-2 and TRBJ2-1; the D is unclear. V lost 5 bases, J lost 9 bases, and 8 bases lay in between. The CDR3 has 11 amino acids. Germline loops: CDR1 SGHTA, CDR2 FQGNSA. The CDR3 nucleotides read TGTGCCAGCAGCCCGGCAGGTGAGCAGTTCTTC. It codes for CASSPAGEQFF. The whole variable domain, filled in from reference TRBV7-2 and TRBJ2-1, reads GAGVSQSPSNKVTEKGKDVELRCDPISGHTALYWYRQSLGQGLEFLIYFQGNSAPDKSGLPSDRFSAERTGGSVSTLTIQRTQQEDSAVYLCASSPAGEQFFGPGTRLTVL.

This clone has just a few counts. CDR3 sequence reads: CASSLGQGGNSPLHF. CDR3 coding DNA: TGTGCCAGCAGCTTGGGACAGGGGGGAAATTCACCCCTCCACTTT. This chain uses TRBV5-5 with TRBJ1-6; 9 bases agree with TRBD1. Per germline, CDR1 SGHKS and CDR2 YYEKEE (reference sequence). After removal of 0 bases from V and 7 bases from J, the junction contained 2 bases not matched to a gene. This CDR3 has 15 amino acids.

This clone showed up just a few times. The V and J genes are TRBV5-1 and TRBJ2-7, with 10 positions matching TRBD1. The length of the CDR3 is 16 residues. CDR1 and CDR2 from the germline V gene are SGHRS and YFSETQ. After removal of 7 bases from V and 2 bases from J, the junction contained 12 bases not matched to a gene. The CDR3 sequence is CASRGRPGQGTYEQYF. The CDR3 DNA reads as TGCGCCAGCCGGGGCAGACCGGGACAGGGGACCTACGAGCAGTACTTC.

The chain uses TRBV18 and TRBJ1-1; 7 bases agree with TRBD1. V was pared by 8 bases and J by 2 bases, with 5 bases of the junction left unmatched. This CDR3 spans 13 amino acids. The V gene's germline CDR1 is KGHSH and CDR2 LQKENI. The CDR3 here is CASAGQANTEAFF. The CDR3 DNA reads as TGTGCCAGCGCAGGACAGGCCAACACTGAAGCTTTCTTT.

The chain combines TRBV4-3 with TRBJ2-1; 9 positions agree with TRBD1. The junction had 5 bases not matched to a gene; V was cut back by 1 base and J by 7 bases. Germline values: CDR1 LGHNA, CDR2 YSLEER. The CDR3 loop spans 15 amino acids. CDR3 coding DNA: TGCGCCAGCAGCCAAGCTGGGACAGGGATTAATGAGCAGTTCTTC. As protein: CASSQAGTGINEQFF.

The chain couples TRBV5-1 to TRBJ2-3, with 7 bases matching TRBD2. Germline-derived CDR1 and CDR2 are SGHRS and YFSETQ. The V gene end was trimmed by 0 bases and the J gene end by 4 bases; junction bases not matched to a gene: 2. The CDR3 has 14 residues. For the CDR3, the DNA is TGCGCCAGCAGCTTGGCCACTAGCGCAGATACGCAGTATTTT. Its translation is CASSLATSADTQYF. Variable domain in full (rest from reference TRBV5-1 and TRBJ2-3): KAGVTQTPRYLIKTRGQQVTLSCSPISGHRSVSWYQQTPGQGLQFLFEYFSETQRNKGNFPGRFSGRQFSNSRSEMNVSTLELGDSALYLCASSLATSADTQYFGPGTRLTVL.

In nucleotides, the CDR3 is TGTGCCAGCAGCTTTGGCGGTATCTCCTACGAGCAGTACTTC. Encoded protein: CASSFGGISYEQYF. The genes are TRBV7-9 and TRBJ2-7, with D uncertain. CDR3 length equals 14 residues. The V gene lost 3 bases and the J gene lost 0 bases, with 9 bases spanning the gap. Germline loops: CDR1 SEHNR, CDR2 FQNEAQ (reference sequence).

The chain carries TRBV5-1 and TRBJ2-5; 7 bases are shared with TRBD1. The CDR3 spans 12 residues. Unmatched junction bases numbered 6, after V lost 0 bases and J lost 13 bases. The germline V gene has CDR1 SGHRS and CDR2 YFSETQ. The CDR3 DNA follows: TGCGCCAGCAGCTTGGGACAGGGATTTTGGTACTTC. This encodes CASSLGQGFWYF.

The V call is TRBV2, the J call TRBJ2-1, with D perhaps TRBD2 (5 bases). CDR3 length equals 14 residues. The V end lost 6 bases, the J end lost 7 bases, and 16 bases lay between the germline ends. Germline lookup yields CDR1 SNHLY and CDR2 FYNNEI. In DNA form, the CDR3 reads TGTGCCAGCAGGGGTCGGGAAGGCGGTAATGAGCAGTTCTTC. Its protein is CASRGREGGNEQFF.

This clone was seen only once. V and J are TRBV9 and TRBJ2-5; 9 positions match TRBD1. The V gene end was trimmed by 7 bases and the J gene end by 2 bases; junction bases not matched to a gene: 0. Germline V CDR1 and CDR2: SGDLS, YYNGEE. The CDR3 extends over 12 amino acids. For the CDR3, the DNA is TGTGCCAGCGGACAGGGGCAAGAGACCCAGTACTTC. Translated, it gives CASGQGQETQYF.

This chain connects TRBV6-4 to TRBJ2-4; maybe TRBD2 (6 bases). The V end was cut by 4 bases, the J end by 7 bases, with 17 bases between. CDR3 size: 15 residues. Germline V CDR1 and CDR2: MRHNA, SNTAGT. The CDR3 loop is CASSVDGSGVNIQYF. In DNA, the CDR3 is TGTGCCAGCAGTGTGGACGGGAGTGGAGTTAACATTCAGTACTTC.

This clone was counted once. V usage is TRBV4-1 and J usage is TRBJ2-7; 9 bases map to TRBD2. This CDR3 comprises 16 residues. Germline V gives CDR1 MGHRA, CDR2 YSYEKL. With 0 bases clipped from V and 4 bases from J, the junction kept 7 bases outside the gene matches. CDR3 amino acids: CASSQDTLAGRYEQYF. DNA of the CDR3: TGCGCCAGCAGCCAAGATACCCTAGCGGGACGGTACGAGCAGTACTTC.

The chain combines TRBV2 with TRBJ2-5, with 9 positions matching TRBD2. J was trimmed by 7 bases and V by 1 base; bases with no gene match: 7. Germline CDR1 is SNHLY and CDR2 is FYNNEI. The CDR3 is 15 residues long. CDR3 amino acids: CASSEVAGGLLTQYF. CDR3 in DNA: TGTGCCAGCAGTGAAGTGGCGGGGGGGCTTCTGACCCAGTACTTC.

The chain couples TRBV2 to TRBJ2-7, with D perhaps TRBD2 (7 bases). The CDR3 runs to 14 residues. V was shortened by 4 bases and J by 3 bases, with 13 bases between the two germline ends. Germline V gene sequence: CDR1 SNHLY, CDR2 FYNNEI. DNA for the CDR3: TGTGCCAGCAGTGGTAGGGGGGAGGGCTACGAGCAGTACTTC. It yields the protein CASSGRGEGYEQYF.

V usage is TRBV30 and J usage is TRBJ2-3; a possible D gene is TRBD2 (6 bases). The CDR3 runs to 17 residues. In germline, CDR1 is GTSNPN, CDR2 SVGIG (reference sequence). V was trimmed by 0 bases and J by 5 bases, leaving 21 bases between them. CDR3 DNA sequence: TGTGCCTGGAGTGTAGGTCTGAGGAGGGCCGGGGAAGATACGCAGTATTTT. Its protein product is CAWSVGLRRAGEDTQYF.